These T cell receptor beta chains were read from a single sample in a study of early T cells in non-severe SARS-CoV-2 infection. TCRdb redid the calling of the 5' RACE reads with MiXCR, one entry per CDR3 protein. In the table there are approximately 85,000 distinct CDR3 sequences, approximately 13% of which are singletons. The specimen sequenced was whole blood. The receptors derive from an adult who was a healthcare worker with PCR-confirmed SARS-CoV-2 infection or an uninfected control (not recorded which). The CDR3 runs from the conserved cysteine through the conserved F or W. The D gene is left open where the match is weak. Size is omitted from some rows. Given values are once, few, many or a class for expanded clones.

TRBD1,TRBJ2-5,many,TRBV10-3,CAISRGDREIQETQYF,TGTGCCATCAGCCGAGGGGACAGGGAGATACAAGAGACCCAGTACTTC
.,TRBJ2-1,.,TRBV20-1,CSADGSLYNEQFF,TGCAGTGCTGACGGGAGCCTTTACAATGAGCAGTTCTTC
TRBD2,TRBJ2-3,.,TRBV20-1,CSARARTSGTDTQYF,TGCAGTGCTAGAGCACGGACTAGCGGCACAGATACGCAGTATTTT
TRBD2,TRBJ2-3,.,TRBV7-2,CASRTSGSTDTQYF,TGTGCCAGCAGGACTAGCGGCAGCACAGATACGCAGTATTTT
.,TRBJ2-3,.,TRBV6-2/TRBV6-3,CASTHPGRGTDTQYF,TGTGCCAGCACCCACCCCGGTAGGGGCACAGATACGCAGTATTTT
.,TRBJ2-1,many,TRBV6-5,CASSWGPYEQFF,TGTGCCAGCAGTTGGGGACCGTATGAGCAGTTCTTC
.,TRBJ1-2,.,TRBV11-2,CASSLNLRPGEANYGYTF,TGTGCCAGCAGCTTAAATCTTCGTCCGGGAGAGGCTAACTATGGCTACACCTTC
.,TRBJ1-5,few,TRBV7-9,CASSLEGSNQPQHF,TGTGCCAGCAGCTTAGAGGGTAGCAATCAGCCCCAGCATTTT
TRBD2,TRBJ2-3,many,TRBV5-4,CASSRGAGDYTDTQYF,TGTGCCAGCAGCCGAGGAGCGGGAGATTACACAGATACGCAGTATTTT
.,TRBJ2-5,few,TRBV29-1,CSVEIGGGETQYF,TGCAGCGTTGAAATAGGGGGAGGAGAGACCCAGTACTTC
TRBD1,TRBJ2-7,.,TRBV5-4,CASSLGGQASYEQYF,TGTGCCAGCAGCTTGGGGGGACAGGCTTCCTACGAGCAGTACTTC